This is a list of T cell receptor beta chains from one sample in a study of Graves' ophthalmopathy and Graves' hyperthyroidism. TCRdb re-analysed the multiplex PCR reads in MiXCR, keeping a single row per CDR3 protein. The sample has around 600,000 distinct CDR3 sequences, 35% to 45% seen once. Specimen: peripheral blood. The receptors derive from an adult man with Graves' ophthalmopathy. Both conserved end residues are part of each CDR3. The D gene is left open where the match is weak. The size field is filled for only some rows; it gives once, few, many or a size class.

d_gene,v_gene,abundance,j_gene,CDR3nt,CDR3aa
TRBD2,TRBV7-3,many,TRBJ2-5,TGTGCCAGCAGCTTGACTCCGGGACTACAAGAGACCCAGTACTTC,CASSLTPGLQETQYF
-,TRBV7-2,-,TRBJ2-6,TGTGCCAGCAGCCCTCAGGGCCCGGGGAGCTCTGGGGCCAACGTCCTGACTTTC,CASSPQGPGSSGANVLTF
-,TRBV15,-,TRBJ2-2,-,CATPVHGGPGSCFF
-,TRBV12-3/TRBV12-4,few,TRBJ2-7,TGTGCCAGCAGTTACGGGACCTCCCACTCCTACGAGCAGTACTTC,CASSYGTSHSYEQYF
-,TRBV7-2,many,TRBJ1-2,TGTGCCAGCAGCTTAGCGGGGGTGCTTAACTATGGCTACACCTTC,CASSLAGVLNYGYTF
TRBD1,TRBV4-1,-,TRBJ2-7,TGCGCCAGCAGCCAAGTAACTACAGGGGGCAACGAGCAGTACTTC,CASSQVTTGGNEQYF
-,TRBV3-1,-,TRBJ2-7,TGTGCCACGTTCGAGCAGTACTTC,CATFEQYF
-,TRBV7-9,many,TRBJ1-3,TGTGCCGTCGGGGGGCTAGGGGACACCATATATTTT,CAVGGLGDTIYF
-,TRBV4-3,-,TRBJ2-6,TGCGCCAGCAGCCAAGTTTCCTCGGGATCTGGGGCCAACGTCCTGACTTTC,CASSQVSSGSGANVLTF
-,TRBV29-1,many,TRBJ1-1,TGCAGCGTTGTTGGCAGGCTGAACACTGAAGCTTTCTTT,CSVVGRLNTEAFF
TRBD1,TRBV4-2,-,TRBJ2-7,TGTGCCAGCAGCCTCGGACAGGGGACATACAATGAGCAGTACTTC,CASSLGQGTYNEQYF
TRBD2,TRBV5-1,many,TRBJ2-2,TGCGCCAGCACAGCGGGAGTAGACACCGGGGAGCTGTTTTTT,CASTAGVDTGELFF
TRBD1,TRBV10-3,-,TRBJ1-6,TGTGCCATCAGTGAGTGGGACAGGGATAATTCACCCCTCCACTTT,CAISEWDRDNSPLHF
-,TRBV7-9,few,TRBJ2-2,TGTGCCAGCAGTGAACAGGGCGCAGATAACACCGGGGAGCTGTTTTTT,CASSEQGADNTGELFF
-,TRBV5-4,-,TRBJ2-7,TGTGCCAGCAGTTCTGAGGGTAGGAGCAATTACGAGCAGTACTTC,CASSSEGRSNYEQYF
-,TRBV2,many,TRBJ2-7,TGTGCCAGCAGTGACGCCGGTATAGGAATCTACGAGCAGTACTTC,CASSDAGIGIYEQYF
-,TRBV27,many,TRBJ1-1,TGTGCCAGCAAGCCAACTGGGAACACTGAAGCTTTCTTT,CASKPTGNTEAFF
-,TRBV10-3,many,TRBJ1-1,TGTGCCATCAGTCCCATCGAAGGGGTGAACACTGAAGCTTTCTTT,CAISPIEGVNTEAFF
-,TRBV12-3/TRBV12-4,-,TRBJ1-2,TGTGCCATCAGTGAGACAGCTGGCTACACCTTC,CAISETAGYTF
-,TRBV12-3/TRBV12-4,few,TRBJ1-5,TGTGCCAGCAGTTTAAAAAACAATCAGCCCCAGCATTTT,CASSLKNNQPQHF
-,TRBV9,many,TRBJ2-5,TGTGCCAGCAGCCAAGGTCCAGGGCAAGAGACCCAGTACTTC,CASSQGPGQETQYF
-,TRBV12-3/TRBV12-4,many,TRBJ1-4,TGTGCCAGCAGCTACCACGGTGGGGGTGAAAAACTGTTTTTT,CASSYHGGGEKLFF
-,TRBV20-1,few,TRBJ1-2,TGCAGTGCTAGAGAGAGGGCGGACAGCATAAACTATGGCTACACCTTC,CSARERADSINYGYTF
-,TRBV9,many,TRBJ1-6,TGTGCCAGCAGCGTAGAGGGGAAGAATTCACCCCTCCACTTT,CASSVEGKNSPLHF
-,TRBV29-1,-,TRBJ2-2,TGCAGCGTTGCGGGCCGCATGAACACCGGGGAGCTGTTTTTT,CSVAGRMNTGELFF
-,TRBV2,-,TRBJ1-4,TGTGCCAGCTCACCACTGGGTGAAATCCGCGGTGATGAAAAACTGTTTTTT,CASSPLGEIRGDEKLFF
TRBD1,TRBV10-3,many,TRBJ2-7,TGTGCCATCAGTGAGTCGGGACAGGGCCCCTACGAGCAGTACTTC,CAISESGQGPYEQYF
TRBD1,TRBV12-3/TRBV12-4,-,TRBJ2-5,TGTGCCAGCAATCTGCAGGGGGCTGGCCCCGGGGAGACCCAGTACTTC,CASNLQGAGPGETQYF
-,TRBV10-2,many,TRBJ2-5,TGCGCCAGCAGTGAGCAAGTCGTGTCAGAGACCCAGTACTTC,CASSEQVVSETQYF
TRBD1,TRBV15,many,TRBJ2-2,TGTGCCACCAGTACCGGGACAGGGCCAACTCACACCGGGGAGCTGTTTTTT,CATSTGTGPTHTGELFF
TRBD1,TRBV13,many,TRBJ1-1,TGTGCCAGCAGCTTAGTCGTCGACAGGGGGGCGAACACTGAAGCTTTCTTT,CASSLVVDRGANTEAFF
-,TRBV5-1,-,TRBJ2-2,TGCGCCAGCAGCCTGACTCATTGGGGGATGGGATCCGGGGAGCTGTTTTTT,CASSLTHWGMGSGELFF
-,TRBV4-2,many,TRBJ2-7,TGTGCCAGCAGCCAAGATCGGCAGAGGCTTGTCGAGCAGTACTTC,CASSQDRQRLVEQYF